These 2 T cell receptor beta chains were sequenced from one sample in a study of PD-L1 blockade in urothelial cancer (dated by TCRdb to about 2017). Library prep was done by the immunoSEQ multiplex PCR assay. The immuneACCESS repertoire file appears here via TCRdb, limited to in-frame rearrangements. These files lack a portion of the clones; in checked studies, under half of the deficit traces to unresolved V genes, and the cause of the others is not known. The table for this sample lists around 57,000 clones; roughly four fifths of them were counted only once. The top ten clonotypes cover over 1.5% of the sample. Reading the label with the study, this specimen's time point is: pretreatment peripheral blood. Sample: PBMCs, taken around atezolizumab (anti-PD-L1) treatment. The receptors shown here come from a man between 65 and 80 years old with urothelial cancer.

The rearrangement uses TRBV9 and TRBJ1-3; maybe TRBD1 (5 bases). This CDR3 spans 15 amino acids. Germline CDR1 and CDR2: SGDLS and YYNGEE. V was pared by 3 bases and J by 6 bases, with 16 bases between. DNA of the CDR3: TGTGCCAGCAGCGCCTCGTTTGGGGCGAAAAACACCATATATTTT. It encodes CASSASFGAKNTIYF.

This chain uses TRBV9 with TRBJ2-1; tentative D call: TRBD1 (5 bases). This CDR3 has 15 residues. Germline CDR1 and CDR2: SGDLS and YYNGEE. Trimming removed 0 bases at V and 4 bases at J, with 11 bases between. CDR3 nucleotide sequence: TGTGCCAGCAGCGTAGCTGGGGCGCTTTACAATGAGCAGTTCTTC. Translating gives CASSVAGALYNEQFF.